This T cell receptor (beta chain) emerged from a study of cytomegalovirus exposure and HLA in healthy donors. Looking at the study overall: One earlier analysis, a look at 150 million to 200 million T cells, found about 110 million unique TCR beta sequences.

CDR1 is SGHAT, CDR2 FQNNGV, per germline. The CDR3 runs 14 residues. Trimming shortened V by 4 bases and J by 4 bases, and 11 bases separated the two germline ends. Regarding the study as a whole: Analysis was carried out at a later point, and it linked a missense DCLRE1C variant to TCR beta V- and J-gene trimming. Follow-up analysis found HLA locus-dependent TCR association rates, highest for DRB1 and lowest for HLA-C. Of the V segments, some could not be distinguished, including TRBV6-2 and TRBV6-3, and were excluded.

The PCR used 60 Vbeta and 13 Jbeta primers. TCRdb keeps only in-frame clones here, not all; method: immunoSEQ multiplex PCR. This table has about 170,000 clones, around four fifths appearing once. In the case of this clone: Its antigen is not identified.

The sequencing sample was made of PBMCs. The clonotype originates from a female donor in good health and CMV-seronegative. The chain has TRBV11-2 and TRBJ1-3, with D possibly matching TRBD1 (6 bases). DNA of the CDR3: TGTGCCAGCAGCTCCAGGGGTACAGGAAACACCATATATTTT. Translating gives CASSSRGTGNTIYF.